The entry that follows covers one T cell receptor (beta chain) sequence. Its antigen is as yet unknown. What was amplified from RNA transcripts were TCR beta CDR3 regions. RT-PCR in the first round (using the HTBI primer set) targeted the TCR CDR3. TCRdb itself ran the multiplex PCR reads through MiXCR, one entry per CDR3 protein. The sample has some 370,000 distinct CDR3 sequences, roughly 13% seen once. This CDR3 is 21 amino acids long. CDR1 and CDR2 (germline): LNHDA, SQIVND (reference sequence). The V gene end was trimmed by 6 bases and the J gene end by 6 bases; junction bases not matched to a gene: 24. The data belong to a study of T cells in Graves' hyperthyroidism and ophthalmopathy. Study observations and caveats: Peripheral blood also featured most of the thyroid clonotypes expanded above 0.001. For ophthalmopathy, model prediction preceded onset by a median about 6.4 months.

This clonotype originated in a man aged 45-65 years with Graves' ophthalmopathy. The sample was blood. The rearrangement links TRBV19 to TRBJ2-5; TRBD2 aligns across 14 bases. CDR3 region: CASRTRKPGLAGAGFVQTQYF. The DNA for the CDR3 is TGTGCCAGTAGGACTCGAAAACCGGGACTAGCGGGAGCCGGATTCGTACAGACCCAGTACTTC.